This T cell receptor (beta chain) was captured in a study of cytotoxic CD8 clonotypes in ibrutinib-treated CLL. General study findings and limits: Clonality rose at ibrutinib response, held steady in sustained remission, and fell toward baseline at progression.

Clones were sequenced by immunoSEQ multiplex PCR, and TCRdb holds only the in-frame ones, with some missing. Of roughly 220,000 clones listed, around 70% are singletons. This clone came up once. Antigen specificity is unknown. A read error may account for a junction end that differs from germline. From germline, CDR1 is SGHRS and CDR2 YFSETQ. The CDR3 extends over 17 amino acids. The sequence came from a human donor with chronic lymphocytic leukemia. The chain carries TRBV5-1 and TRBJ2-1; 15 bases match TRBD2. This specimen consisted of PBMCs, obtained after 12 months of ibrutinib treatment. CDR3 DNA: TGCGCCAGCAGCCCAGTCCCGGGACTAGCGGGGGGCCTCCCGCTTATCTTC. It yields the protein CASSPVPGLAGGLPLIF.